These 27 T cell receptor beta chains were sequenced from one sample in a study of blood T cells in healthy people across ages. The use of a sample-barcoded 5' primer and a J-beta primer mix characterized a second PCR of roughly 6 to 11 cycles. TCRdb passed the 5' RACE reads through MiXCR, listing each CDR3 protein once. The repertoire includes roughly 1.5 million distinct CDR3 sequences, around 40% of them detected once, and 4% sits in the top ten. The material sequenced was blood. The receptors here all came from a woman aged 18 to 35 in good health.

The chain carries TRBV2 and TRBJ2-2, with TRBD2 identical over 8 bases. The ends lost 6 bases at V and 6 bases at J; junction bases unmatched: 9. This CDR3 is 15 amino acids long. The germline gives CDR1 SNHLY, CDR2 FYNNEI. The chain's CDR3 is CASRNIAGRAGELFF. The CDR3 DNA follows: TGTGCCAGCAGAAATATAGCGGGACGGGCCGGGGAGCTGTTTTTT.

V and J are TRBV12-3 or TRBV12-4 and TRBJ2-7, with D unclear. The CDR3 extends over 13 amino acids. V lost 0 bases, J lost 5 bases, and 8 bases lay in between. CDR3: CASSLAESHEQYF. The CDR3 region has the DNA TGTGCCAGCAGTTTAGCGGAGAGTCACGAGCAGTACTTC.

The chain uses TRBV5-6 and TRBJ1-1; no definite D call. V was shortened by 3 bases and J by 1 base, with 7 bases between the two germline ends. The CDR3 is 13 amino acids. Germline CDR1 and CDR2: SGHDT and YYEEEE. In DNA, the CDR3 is TGTGCCAGCAGCTACTATGCGAACACTGAAGCTTTCTTT. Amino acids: CASSYYANTEAFF.

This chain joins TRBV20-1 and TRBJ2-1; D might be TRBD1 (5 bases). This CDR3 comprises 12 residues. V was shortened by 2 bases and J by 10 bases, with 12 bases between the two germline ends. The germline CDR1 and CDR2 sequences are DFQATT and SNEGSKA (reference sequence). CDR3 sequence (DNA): TGCAGTGCTAGACGGCAGGGCTACGAGCAGTTCTTC. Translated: CSARRQGYEQFF.

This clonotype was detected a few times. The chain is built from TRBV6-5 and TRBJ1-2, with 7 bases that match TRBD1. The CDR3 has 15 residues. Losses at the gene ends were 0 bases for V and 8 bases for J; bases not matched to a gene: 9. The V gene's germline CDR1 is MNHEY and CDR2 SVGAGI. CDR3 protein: CASSYSHSTGRGYTF. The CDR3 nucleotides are TGTGCCAGCAGTTACTCACACTCGACAGGGCGCGGCTACACCTTC.

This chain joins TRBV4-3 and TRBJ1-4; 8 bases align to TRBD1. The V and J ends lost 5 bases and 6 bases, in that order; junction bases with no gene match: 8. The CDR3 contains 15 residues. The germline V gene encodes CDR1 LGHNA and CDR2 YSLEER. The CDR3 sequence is CASSNPGTGDEKLFF. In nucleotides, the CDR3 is TGCGCCAGCAGCAACCCCGGGACAGGAGATGAAAAACTGTTTTTT.

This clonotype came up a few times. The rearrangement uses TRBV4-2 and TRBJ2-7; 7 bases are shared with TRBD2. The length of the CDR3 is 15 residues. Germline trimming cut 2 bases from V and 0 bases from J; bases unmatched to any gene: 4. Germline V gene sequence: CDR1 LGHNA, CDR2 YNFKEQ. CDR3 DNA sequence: TGTGCCAGCAGCCAATCGAGGACTAGCTCCTACGAGCAGTACTTC. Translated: CASSQSRTSSYEQYF.

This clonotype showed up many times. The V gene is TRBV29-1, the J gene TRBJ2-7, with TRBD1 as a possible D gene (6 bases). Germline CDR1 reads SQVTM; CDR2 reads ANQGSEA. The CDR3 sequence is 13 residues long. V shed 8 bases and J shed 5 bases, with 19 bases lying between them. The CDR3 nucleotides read TGCAGCATCCCCGGGACAAGTCGCCACGAGCAGTACTTC. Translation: CSIPGTSRHEQYF.

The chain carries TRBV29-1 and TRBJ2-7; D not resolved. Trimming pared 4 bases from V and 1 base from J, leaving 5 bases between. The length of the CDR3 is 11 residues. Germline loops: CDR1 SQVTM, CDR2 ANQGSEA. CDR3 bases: TGCAGCGTTGTCCCGTCCTACGAGCAGTACTTC. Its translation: CSVVPSYEQYF.

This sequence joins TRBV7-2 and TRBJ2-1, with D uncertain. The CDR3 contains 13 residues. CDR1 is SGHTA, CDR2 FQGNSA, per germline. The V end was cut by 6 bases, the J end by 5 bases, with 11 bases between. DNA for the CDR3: TGTGCCAGCAGTGTACGGTGGGACAATGAGCAGTTCTTC. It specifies CASSVRWDNEQFF.

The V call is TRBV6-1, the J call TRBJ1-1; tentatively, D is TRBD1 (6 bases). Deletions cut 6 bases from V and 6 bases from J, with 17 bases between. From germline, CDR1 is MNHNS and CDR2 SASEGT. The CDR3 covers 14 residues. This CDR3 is CASRMGTRRAEAFF. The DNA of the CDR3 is TGTGCCAGCAGGATGGGGACACGGAGGGCTGAAGCTTTCTTT.

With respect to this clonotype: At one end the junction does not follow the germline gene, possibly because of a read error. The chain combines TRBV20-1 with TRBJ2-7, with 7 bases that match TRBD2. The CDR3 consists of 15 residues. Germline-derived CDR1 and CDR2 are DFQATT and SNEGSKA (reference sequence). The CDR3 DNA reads TGCAGTGCTAGAGATAGGTGGGGGGGAAACTACGTGCAGTACTTC. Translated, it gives CSARDRWGGNYVQYF.

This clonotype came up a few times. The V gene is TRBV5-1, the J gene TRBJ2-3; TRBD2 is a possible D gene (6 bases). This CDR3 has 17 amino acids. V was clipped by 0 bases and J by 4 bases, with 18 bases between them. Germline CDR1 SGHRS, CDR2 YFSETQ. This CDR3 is CASSLGGDSSAADTQYF. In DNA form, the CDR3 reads TGCGCCAGCAGCTTGGGTGGGGACTCCTCTGCCGCAGATACGCAGTATTTT.

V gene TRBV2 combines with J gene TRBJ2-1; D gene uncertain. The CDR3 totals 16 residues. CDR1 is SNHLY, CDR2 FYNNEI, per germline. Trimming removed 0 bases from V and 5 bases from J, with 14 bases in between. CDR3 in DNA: TGTGCCAGCAGTGAAGCAAGCATTAGGGCTAACAATGAGCAGTTCTTC. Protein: CASSEASIRANNEQFF.

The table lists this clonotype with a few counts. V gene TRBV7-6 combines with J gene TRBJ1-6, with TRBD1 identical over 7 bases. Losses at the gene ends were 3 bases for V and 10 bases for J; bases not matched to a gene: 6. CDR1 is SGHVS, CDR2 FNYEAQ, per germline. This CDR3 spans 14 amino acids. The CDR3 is CASSFEGAGSPLHF. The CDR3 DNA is TGTGCCAGCAGCTTTGAGGGGGCTGGCTCACCCCTCCACTTT.

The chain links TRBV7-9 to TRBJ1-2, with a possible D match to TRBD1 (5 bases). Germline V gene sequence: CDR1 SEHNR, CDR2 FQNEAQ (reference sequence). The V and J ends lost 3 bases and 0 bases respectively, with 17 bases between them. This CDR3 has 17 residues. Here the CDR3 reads CASSFRQGASSNYGYTF. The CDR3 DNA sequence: TGTGCCAGCAGCTTCCGGCAGGGAGCCTCTTCTAACTATGGCTACACCTTC.

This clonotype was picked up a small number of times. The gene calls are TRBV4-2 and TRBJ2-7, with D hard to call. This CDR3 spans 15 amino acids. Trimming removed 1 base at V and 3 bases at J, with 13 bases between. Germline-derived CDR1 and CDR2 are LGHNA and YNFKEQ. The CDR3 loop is CASSQGRHPSYEQYF. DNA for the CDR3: TGTGCCAGCAGCCAAGGTCGGCATCCTAGCTACGAGCAGTACTTC.

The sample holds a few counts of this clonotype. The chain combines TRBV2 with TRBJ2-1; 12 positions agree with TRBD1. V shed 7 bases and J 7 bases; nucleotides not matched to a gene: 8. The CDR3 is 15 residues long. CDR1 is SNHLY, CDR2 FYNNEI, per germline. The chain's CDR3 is CASKLGQGAGNEQFF. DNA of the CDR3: TGTGCCAGCAAGCTGGGACAGGGGGCAGGAAATGAGCAGTTCTTC.

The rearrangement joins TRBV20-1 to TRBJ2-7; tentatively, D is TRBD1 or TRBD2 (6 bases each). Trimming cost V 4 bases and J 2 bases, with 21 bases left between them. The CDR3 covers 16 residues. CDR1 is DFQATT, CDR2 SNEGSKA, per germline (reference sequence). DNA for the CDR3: TGCAGTGCTACGAAGCAAGGGGGGACCAGGCCCTACGAGCAGTACTTC. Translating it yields CSATKQGGTRPYEQYF.

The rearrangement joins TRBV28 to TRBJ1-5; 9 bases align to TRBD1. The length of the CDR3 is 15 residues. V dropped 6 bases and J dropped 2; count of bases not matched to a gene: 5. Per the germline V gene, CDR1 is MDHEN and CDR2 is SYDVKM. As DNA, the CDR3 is TGTGCCAGCAGAGTGACAGGGGGAGGCAATCAGCCCCAGCATTTT. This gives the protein CASRVTGGGNQPQHF.

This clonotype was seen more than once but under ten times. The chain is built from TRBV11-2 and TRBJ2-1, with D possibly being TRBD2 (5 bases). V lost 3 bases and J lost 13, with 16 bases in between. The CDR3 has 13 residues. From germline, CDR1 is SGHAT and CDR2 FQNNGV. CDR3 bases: TGTGCCAGCAGCTTGAGGGCTCAAGAGACCCAGTTCTTC. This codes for CASSLRAQETQFF.

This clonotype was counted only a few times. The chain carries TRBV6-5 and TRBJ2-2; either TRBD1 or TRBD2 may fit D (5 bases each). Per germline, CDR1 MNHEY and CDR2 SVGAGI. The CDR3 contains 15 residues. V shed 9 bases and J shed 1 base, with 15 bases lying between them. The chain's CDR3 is CARVQRGVNTGELFF. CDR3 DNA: TGTGCCAGAGTTCAGAGGGGAGTGAACACCGGGGAGCTGTTTTTT.

The CDR3 protein is CSALRGNSNQPQHF. CDR3 DNA sequence: TGCAGTGCCCTAAGGGGGAATAGCAATCAGCCCCAGCATTTT. This sequence joins TRBV20-1 and TRBJ1-5; D perhaps matches TRBD1 (6 bases). CDR3 length: 14 residues. V lost 6 bases and J 0 bases, leaving 12 bases between the germline ends. CDR1 and CDR2 (germline): DFQATT, SNEGSKA (reference sequence).

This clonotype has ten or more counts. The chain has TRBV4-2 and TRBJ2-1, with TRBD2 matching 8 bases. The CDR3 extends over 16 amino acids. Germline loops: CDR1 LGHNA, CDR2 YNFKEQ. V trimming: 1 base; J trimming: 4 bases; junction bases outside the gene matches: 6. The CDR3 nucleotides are TGTGCCAGCAGCCAAGCAGGCGGGGGGCCTTACAATGAGCAGTTCTTC. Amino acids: CASSQAGGGPYNEQFF.

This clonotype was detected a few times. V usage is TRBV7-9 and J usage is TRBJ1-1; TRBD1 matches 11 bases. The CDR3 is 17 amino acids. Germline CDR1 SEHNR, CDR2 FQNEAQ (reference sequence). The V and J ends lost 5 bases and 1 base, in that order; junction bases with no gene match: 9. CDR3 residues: CASSPPGQGVSNTEAFF. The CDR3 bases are TGTGCCAGCAGCCCACCGGGACAGGGGGTCTCGAACACTGAAGCTTTCTTT.

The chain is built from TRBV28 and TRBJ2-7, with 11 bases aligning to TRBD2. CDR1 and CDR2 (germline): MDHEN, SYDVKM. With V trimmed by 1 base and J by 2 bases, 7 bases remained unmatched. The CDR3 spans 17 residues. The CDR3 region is CASSLSSTSGTPYEQYF. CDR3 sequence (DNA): TGTGCCAGCAGTTTATCGTCGACTAGCGGGACCCCCTACGAGCAGTACTTC.

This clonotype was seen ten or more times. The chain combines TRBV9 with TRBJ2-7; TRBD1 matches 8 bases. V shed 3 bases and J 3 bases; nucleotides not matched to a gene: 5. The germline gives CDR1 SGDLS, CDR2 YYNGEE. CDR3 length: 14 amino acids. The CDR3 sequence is CASSAGTGDYEQYF. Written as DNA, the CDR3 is TGTGCCAGCAGCGCGGGGACAGGAGACTACGAGCAGTACTTC.